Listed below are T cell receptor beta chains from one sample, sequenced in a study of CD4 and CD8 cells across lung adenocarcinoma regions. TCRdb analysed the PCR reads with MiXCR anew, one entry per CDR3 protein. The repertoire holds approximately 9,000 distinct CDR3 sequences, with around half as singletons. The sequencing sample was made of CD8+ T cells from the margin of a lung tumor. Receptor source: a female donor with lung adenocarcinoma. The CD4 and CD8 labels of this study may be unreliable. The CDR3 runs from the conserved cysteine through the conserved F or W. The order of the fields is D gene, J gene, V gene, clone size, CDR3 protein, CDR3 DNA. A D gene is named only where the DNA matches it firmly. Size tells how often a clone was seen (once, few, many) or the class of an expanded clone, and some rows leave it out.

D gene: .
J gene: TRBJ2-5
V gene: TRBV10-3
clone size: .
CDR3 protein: CAGGRGGGAQETQYF
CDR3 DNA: TGTGCCGGGGGGCGCGGGGGCGGAGCCCAAGAGACCCAGTACTTC

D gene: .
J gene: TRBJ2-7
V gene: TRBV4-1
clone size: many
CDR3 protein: CASSQDTPLVGARYEQYF
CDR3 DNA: TGCGCCAGCAGCCAAGACACCCCTTTGGTGGGGGCGCGGTACGAGCAGTACTTC

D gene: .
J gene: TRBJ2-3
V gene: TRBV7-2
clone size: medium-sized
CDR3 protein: CASSFWQGGTDTQYF
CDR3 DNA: TGTGCCAGCAGCTTTTGGCAGGGGGGGACAGATACGCAGTATTTT

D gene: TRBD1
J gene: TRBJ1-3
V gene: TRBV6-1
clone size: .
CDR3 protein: CASRVGTGAGNTIYF
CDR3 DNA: TGTGCCAGCCGGGTGGGAACAGGGGCTGGAAACACCATATATTTT

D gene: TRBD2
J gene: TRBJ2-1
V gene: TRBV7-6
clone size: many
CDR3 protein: CASSPRLAGHNEQFF
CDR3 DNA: TGTGCCAGCAGCCCGAGACTAGCGGGGCACAATGAGCAGTTCTTC

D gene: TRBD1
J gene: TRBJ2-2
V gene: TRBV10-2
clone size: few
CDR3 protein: CASSATGGSGELFF
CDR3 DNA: TGCGCCAGCAGTGCGACAGGGGGTAGCGGGGAGCTGTTTTTT

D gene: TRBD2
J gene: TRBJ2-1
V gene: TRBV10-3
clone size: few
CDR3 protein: CAISESWREGYNEQFF
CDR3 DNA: TGTGCCATCAGTGAGTCCTGGCGGGAGGGTTACAATGAGCAGTTCTTC

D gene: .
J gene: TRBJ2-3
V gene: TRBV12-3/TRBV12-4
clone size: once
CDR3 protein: CASTLLAKSTQYF
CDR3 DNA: TGTGCCAGCACCCTGCTAGCCAAAAGCACGCAGTATTTT

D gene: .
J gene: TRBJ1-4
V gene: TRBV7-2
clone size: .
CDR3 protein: CASSPAVGNEKLFF
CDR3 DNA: TGTGCCAGCAGCCCGGCAGTTGGTAATGAAAAACTGTTTTTT

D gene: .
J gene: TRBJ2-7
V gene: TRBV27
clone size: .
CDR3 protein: CASSLFAEGYEQYF
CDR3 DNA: TGTGCCAGCAGTTTATTTGCGGAGGGCTACGAGCAGTACTTC

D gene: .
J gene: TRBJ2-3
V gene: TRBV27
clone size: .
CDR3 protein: CASSFLAVSTDTQYF
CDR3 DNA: TGTGCCAGCAGTTTCTTAGCGGTTAGCACAGATACGCAGTATTTT

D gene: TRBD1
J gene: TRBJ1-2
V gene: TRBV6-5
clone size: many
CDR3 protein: CASSRDRGYGYTF
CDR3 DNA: TGTGCCAGCAGTCGGGACAGGGGTTATGGCTACACCTTC

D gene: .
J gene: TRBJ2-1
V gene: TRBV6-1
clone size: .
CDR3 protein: CASSEMGGNFF
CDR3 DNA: TGTGCCAGCAGTGAAATGGGGGGAAATTTCTTC

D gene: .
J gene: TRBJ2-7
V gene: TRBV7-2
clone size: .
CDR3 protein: CASSFGTGPYEQYF
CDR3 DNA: TGTGCCAGCAGCTTTGGGACTGGGCCCTACGAGCAGTACTTC

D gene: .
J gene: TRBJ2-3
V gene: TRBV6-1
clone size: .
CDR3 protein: CVCRVSGRRGTDTQYF
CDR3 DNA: TGTGTGTGCCGTGTCTCCGGGCGAAGGGGCACAGACACTCAGTATTTC

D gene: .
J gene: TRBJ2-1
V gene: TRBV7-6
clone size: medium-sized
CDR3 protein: CASSSVAGFLVNEQFF
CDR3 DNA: TGTGCCAGCAGCTCCGTGGCGGGGTTTTTAGTCAATGAGCAGTTCTTC

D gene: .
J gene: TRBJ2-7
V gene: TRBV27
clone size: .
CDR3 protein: CGGGQGGRDTDTQYF
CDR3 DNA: TGTGGCGGGGGGCAGGGGGGCCGAGACACAGATACGCAGTACTTC

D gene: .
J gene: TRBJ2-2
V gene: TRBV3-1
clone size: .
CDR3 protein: CASSQVVAGELFF
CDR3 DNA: TGTGCCAGCAGCCAAGTTGTGGCGGGGGAGCTGTTTTTT

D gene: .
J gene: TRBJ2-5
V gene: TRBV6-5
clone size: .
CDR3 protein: CASSYSRLVQETQYF
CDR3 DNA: TGTGCCAGCAGTTACTCGAGGTTGGTCCAAGAGACCCAGTACTTC

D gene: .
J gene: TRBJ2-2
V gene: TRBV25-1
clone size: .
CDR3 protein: CASSDRRGGIRSPRNTGELFF
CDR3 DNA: TGTGCCAGCAGTGATCGCAGGGGGGGAATCAGAAGTCCCCGGAACACCGGGGAGCTGTTTTTT

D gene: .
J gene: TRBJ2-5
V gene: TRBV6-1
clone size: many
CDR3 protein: CASSEGPGTPQETQYF
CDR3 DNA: TGTGCCAGCAGCGAAGGGCCGGGGACCCCCCAAGAGACCCAGTACTTC

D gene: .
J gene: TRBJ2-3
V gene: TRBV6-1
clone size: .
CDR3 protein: CAGDGGGEQDTQYF
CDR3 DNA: TGTGCGGGGGATGGGGGCGGTGAGCAAGATACCCAGTATTTT

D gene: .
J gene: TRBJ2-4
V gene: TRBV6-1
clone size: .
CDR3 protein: CASIWSSGANIQYF
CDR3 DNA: TGTGCCAGCATATGGTCTTCAGGGGCAAACATTCAGTACTTC

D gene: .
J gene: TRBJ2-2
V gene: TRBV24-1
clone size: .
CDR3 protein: CATSGHDRAGELFF
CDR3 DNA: TGTGCCACCAGTGGGCATGACCGGGCCGGGGAGCTGTTTTTT

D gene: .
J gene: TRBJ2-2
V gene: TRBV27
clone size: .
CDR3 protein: CASSSPGTGDTDELFF
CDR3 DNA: TGTGCCAGCAGCTCTCCGGGCACTGGCGACACTGATGAGCTGTTTTTT

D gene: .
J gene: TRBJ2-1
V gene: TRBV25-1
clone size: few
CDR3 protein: CASSDSGLPYNEQFF
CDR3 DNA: TGTGCCAGCAGTGACTCGGGTTTACCTTACAATGAGCAGTTCTTC

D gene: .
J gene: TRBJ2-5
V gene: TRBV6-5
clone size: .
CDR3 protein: CASSYLPTGRPETQYF
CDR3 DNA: TGTGCCAGCAGTTACCTCCCGACAGGGAGGCCAGAGACCCAGTACTTT

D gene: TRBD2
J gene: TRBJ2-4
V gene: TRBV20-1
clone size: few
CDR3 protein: CSARLTPLGRAGNIQYF
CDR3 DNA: TGCAGTGCTAGATTGACTCCCCTCGGGAGGGCTGGAAACATTCAGTACTTC

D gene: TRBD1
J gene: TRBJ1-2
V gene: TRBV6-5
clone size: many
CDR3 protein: CASSYSRTGGGYGYTF
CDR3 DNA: TGTGCCAGCAGTTACTCCCGGACAGGGGGGGGCTATGGCTACACCTTC

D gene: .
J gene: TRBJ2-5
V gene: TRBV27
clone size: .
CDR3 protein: CAREETQYF
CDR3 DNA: TGTGCCCGCGAAGAGACCCAGTACTTC

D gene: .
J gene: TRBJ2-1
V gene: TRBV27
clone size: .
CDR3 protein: CASGREIEQFF
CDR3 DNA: TGTGCCAGCGGCAGGGAAATCGAGCAGTTCTTC

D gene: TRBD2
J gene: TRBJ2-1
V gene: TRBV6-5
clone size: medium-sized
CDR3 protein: CASSLAGLAGRVEQFF
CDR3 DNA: TGTGCCAGCAGCCTCGCTGGACTAGCGGGACGTGTTGAGCAGTTCTTC

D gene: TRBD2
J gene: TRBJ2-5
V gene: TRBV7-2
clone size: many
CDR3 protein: CASSLDSGRGETQYF
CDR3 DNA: TGTGCCAGCAGCTTAGATAGCGGGAGGGGAGAGACCCAGTACTTC

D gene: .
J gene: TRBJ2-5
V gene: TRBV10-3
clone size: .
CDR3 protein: CAGRGGRDQETQYF
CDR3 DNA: TGTGCGGGCAGGGGGGGCCGGGACCAAGAGACCCAGTACTTC

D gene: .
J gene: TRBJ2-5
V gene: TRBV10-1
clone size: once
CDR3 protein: CASSEGTQETQYF
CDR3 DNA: TGCGCCAGCAGTGAGGGGACTCAAGAGACCCAGTACTTC

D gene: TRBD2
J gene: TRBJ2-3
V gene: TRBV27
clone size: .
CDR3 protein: CAGGGGQGPDTQYF
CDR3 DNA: TGTGCGGGCGGGGGGGGCCAGGGCCCAGATACGCAGTATTTT

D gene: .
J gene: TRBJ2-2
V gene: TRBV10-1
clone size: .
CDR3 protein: CASSELGPPSDELFF
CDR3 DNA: TGCGCCAGCAGTGAGTTGGGACCCCCCAGCGATGAGCTGTTCTTT

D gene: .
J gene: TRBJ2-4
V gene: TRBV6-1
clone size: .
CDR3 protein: CAGHGGRHEDIQYF
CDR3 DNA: TGTGCGGGGCACGGCGGCCGTCACGAAGACATTCAGTACTTC

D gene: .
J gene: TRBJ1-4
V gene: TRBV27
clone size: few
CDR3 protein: CASSPGLLATNEKLFF
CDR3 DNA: TGTGCCAGCAGTCCCGGCCTCTTGGCGACTAATGAAAAACTGTTTTTT

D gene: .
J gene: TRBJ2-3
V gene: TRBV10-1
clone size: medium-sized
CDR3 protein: CASRLDDTDTQYF
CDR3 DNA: TGCGCCAGCAGACTCGATGACACAGATACGCAGTATTTT

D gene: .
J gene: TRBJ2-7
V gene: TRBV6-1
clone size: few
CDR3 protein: CASSSGSNYEQYF
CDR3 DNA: TGTGCCAGCTCCAGCGGCTCAAACTACGAGCAGTACTTC

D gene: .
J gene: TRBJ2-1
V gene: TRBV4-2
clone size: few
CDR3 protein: CASSQDHGGKVFF
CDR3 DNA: TGTGCCAGCAGCCAAGATCATGGGGGGAAGGTATTCTTC

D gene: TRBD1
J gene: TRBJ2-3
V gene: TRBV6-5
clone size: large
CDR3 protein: CASSYQGAYTDTQYF
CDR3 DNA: TGTGCCAGCAGTTACCAGGGGGCTTACACAGATACGCAGTATTTT

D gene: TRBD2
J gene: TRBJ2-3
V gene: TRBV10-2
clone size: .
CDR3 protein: CASKGGGDTQYF
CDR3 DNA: TGCGCCAGCAAGGGCGGGGGGGATACGCAGTATTTT

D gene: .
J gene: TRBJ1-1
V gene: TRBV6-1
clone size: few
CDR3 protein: CASRAAAGEAFF
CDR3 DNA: TGTGCCAGCAGGGCAGCGGCAGGGGAAGCTTTCTTT

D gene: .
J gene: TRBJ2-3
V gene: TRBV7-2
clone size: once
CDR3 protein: CARVSVVGSGDTQYF
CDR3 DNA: TGTGCCCGCGTCTCAGTGGTGGGATCGGGGGACACGCAGTATTTT

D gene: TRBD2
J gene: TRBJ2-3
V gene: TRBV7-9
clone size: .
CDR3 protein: CASSPKRLAGGTDTQYF
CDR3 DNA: TGTGCCAGCAGCCCGAAACGACTAGCGGGAGGGACAGATACGCAGTATTTT

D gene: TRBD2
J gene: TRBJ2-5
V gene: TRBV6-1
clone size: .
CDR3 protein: CASSPRRREGETLNF
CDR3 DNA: TGTGCCAGCAGCCCAAGGCGCCGGGAGGGAGAGACCCTGAACTTC

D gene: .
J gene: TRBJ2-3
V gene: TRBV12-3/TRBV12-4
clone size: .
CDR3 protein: CASSLAGRTDTQYF
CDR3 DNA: TGTGCCAGCAGTTTAGCAGGGAGGACAGATACGCAGTATTTT

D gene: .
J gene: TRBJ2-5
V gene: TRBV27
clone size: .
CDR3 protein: CARGQGGRDPDTQYF
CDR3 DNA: TGTGCCAGGGGGCAGGGGGGCCGAGACCCAGATACCCAGTACTTC

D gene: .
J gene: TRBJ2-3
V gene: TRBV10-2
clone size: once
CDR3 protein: CARGTGGRDKDTQYF
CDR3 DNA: TGCGCCAGGGGTACGGGGGGACGGGACAAAGATACCCAGTATTTT

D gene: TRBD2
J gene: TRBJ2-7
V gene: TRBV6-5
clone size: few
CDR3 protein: CASSFGTSAYEQYF
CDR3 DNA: TGTGCCAGCAGTTTTGGGACTAGCGCCTACGAGCAGTACTTC

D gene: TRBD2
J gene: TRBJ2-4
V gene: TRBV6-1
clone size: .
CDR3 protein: CASSDQPWLAGRENIQYF
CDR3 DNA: TGTGCCAGCAGTGATCAACCATGGCTAGCGGGTAGGGAAAACATTCAGTACTTC

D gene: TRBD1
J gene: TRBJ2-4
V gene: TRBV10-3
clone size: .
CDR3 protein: CATKVPGQQNTQYF
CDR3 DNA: TGTGCCACCAAGGTCCCGGGACAGCAAAACACTCAGTACTTC

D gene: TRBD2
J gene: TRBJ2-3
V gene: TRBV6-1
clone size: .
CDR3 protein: CASSLRQGGKNTQYF
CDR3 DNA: TGTGCCAGCAGCCTCCGGCAGGGAGGGAAAAATACGCAGTATTTC

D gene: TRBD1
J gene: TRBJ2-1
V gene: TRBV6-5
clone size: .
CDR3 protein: CASILTGSGQETQFF
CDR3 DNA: TGTGCCAGCATTTTGACAGGGTCGGGGCAAGAGACCCAGTTCTTC

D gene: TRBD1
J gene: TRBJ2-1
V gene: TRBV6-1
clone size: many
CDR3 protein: CASRGTGRREQFF
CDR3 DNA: TGTGCCAGCAGGGGGACAGGGCGCCGGGAGCAGTTCTTC

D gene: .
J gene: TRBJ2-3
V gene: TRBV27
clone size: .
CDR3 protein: CASSFRAGGTDTQYF
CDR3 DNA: TGTGCCAGCAGTTTCCGGGCAGGTGGCACAGATACGCAGTATTTT

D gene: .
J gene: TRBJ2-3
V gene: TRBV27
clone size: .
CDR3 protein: CAGRLGRAQDTQYF
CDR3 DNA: TGTGCGGGGCGTTTAGGCCGAGCTCAAGATACGCAGTACTTT

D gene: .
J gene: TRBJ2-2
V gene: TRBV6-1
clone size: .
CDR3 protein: CASSIVGTGKLYF
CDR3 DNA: TGTGCCAGCAGCATAGTGGGCACCGGGAAGCTGTATTTT